These T cell receptor beta chains were read from a single sample in a study of T cells in Graves' hyperthyroidism and ophthalmopathy. TCRdb redid the calling of the multiplex PCR reads with MiXCR, one entry per CDR3 protein. Here the sample spans a few hundred thousand distinct CDR3 sequences, less than 25% being singletons. Material: blood. Receptors were obtained from a man younger than 30 with Graves' hyperthyroidism. Both conserved end residues are part of each CDR3.

V	J	CDR3
TRBV5-6	TRBJ2-7	CASSLEPGNSYEQYF
TRBV20-1	TRBJ2-2	CSATRGNTGELFF
TRBV10-1	TRBJ2-5	CASSAARTSAKETQYF
TRBV19	TRBJ1-5	CASTARNQPQHF
TRBV27	TRBJ1-5	CASSFSGQGGNQPQHF
TRBV6-1	TRBJ2-2	CASRAGGQVAGELFF
TRBV24-1	TRBJ2-7	CATSDPGAREQYF
TRBV24-1	TRBJ2-7	CATSQGSEQYF
TRBV28	TRBJ1-2	CASTYRERGYTF
TRBV12-3/TRBV12-4	TRBJ2-5	CASSFSPPGGETQYF
TRBV6-1	TRBJ1-6	CASSEVLASPLHF
TRBV5-1	TRBJ2-7	CASSLVGPLVYEQYF
TRBV30	TRBJ2-7	CAWSVGGGAGEQYF
TRBV19	TRBJ1-2	CATDGGYGYTF
TRBV27	TRBJ2-5	CASSPTPSSQETQYF
TRBV20-1	TRBJ2-7	CSVPGLAGVREQYF
TRBV12-5	TRBJ2-5	CASGLPEEQGFLETQYF
TRBV11-2	TRBJ2-2	CASSSRTGGRWGELFF
TRBV28	TRBJ1-5	CASSLTPWRGNQPQHF
TRBV20-1	TRBJ2-7	CSARAGGEQYF
TRBV12-3/TRBV12-4	TRBJ2-5	CASSSDTGTQYF
TRBV2	TRBJ1-5	CASRLTGGDDQPQHF
TRBV9	TRBJ2-5	CASSARGETQYF
TRBV6-5	TRBJ1-1	CASSPNSRSEAFF
TRBV2	TRBJ2-7	CASRSGQAYEQYF
TRBV7-2	TRBJ2-7	CASSSTGTRNEQYF
TRBV2	TRBJ1-5	CASSSDSGEQPQHF
TRBV19	TRBJ1-5	CASSLGHDQPQHF
TRBV4-1	TRBJ1-5	CASSLSLGGSNQPQHF
TRBV11-3	TRBJ2-2	CASSLSALAGGPGTGELFF
TRBV5-5	TRBJ2-7	CASSPSGHEQYF
TRBV12-3/TRBV12-4	TRBJ2-2	CASSFYRTTGELFF
TRBV24-1	TRBJ1-5	CATSDGRSQPQHF
TRBV24-1	TRBJ2-7	CATSDVRVGYEQYF
TRBV6-5	TRBJ2-7	CASSYWFEAATYEQYF
TRBV7-9	TRBJ2-7	CASSLELRGYEQYF
TRBV28	TRBJ1-1	CASSLKDVAFF
TRBV27	TRBJ1-5	CASSLIGQPSNQPQHF
TRBV5-6	TRBJ2-4	CASSSTLSLAKNIQYF
TRBV11-1	TRBJ2-5	CASSKPGPQETQYF
TRBV30	TRBJ1-1	CAWSATPNTEAFF
TRBV20-1	TRBJ2-5	CSARGGAPTQYF
TRBV6-5	TRBJ2-5	CASRAGGGGETQYF
TRBV28	TRBJ2-7	CASSLPGRGTEQYF
TRBV12-3/TRBV12-4	TRBJ1-5	CASSFFTGSNQPQHF
TRBV11-2	TRBJ2-7	CASSFNSPGFVSLEQYF
TRBV9	TRBJ1-1	CASSAGTRGTEAFF
TRBV12-3/TRBV12-4	TRBJ2-5	CASSPGPEAQYF
TRBV6-1	TRBJ1-5	CASSEAPQQAHSNQPQHF
TRBV11-2	TRBJ2-2	CASSLEGIGNTGELFF
TRBV27	TRBJ2-1	CASRLEGRSYNEQFF
TRBV7-8	TRBJ2-7	CASSFSVGGYSYEQYF
TRBV5-1	TRBJ1-2	CASSSQKGYGYTF